This T cell receptor (beta chain) originates from a study of shared clonotypes between healthy human individuals (dated by TCRdb to the early 2020s). Concerning the study at large: The cohort included a few men and a couple of women between 18 and 49 years of age. For each donor, three plates each were used for CD4 naive and CD4 memory, two plates were used for CD8 naive, and one plate was used for CD8 memory. To estimate repertoire size and how much clonotype sharing occurs between individuals, the study deeply sequenced the blood TCR repertoires of roughly 5 healthy adults. Libraries were prepared and TCR repertoires were sequenced by different laboratories using diverse techniques, in order to increase sequencing depth and limit assay-specific biases. Between about 0.85 and 10 billion PBMCs per donor were obtained by leukapheresis. The research as a whole found: Estimated clonotype richness was generally larger for naive than for memory subsets. Pairwise subsampling indicated that sequencing depth was expected to affect the degree of clonotype sharing among donors. The genetic and exposure-history diversity represented was limited by the small number of donors. When several donors were compared, the shared fraction of clonotypes was 5% to 6.5% for naive CD4, 3.5% to 4% for naive CD8, about 2.4% for memory CD4, and about 0.36% for memory CD8. Even with the large sequencing depth, rarefaction of the sorted-subset datasets indicated that sequencing was incomplete. Only blood was sampled, and tissue TCR repertoires likely differ from those in blood. Compared with non-shared clonotypes, clonotypes shared by all four sorted-subset donors had higher generation probabilities.

Using the deep immunoSEQ assay, TCR CDR3 regions were amplified from genomic DNA by multiplex PCR. Extracted genomic DNA from each cell subset was spread evenly across all wells of several immunoSEQ 96-well plates, with each plate serving as a replicate. Each replicate PCR for sorted subsets received about 220 ng genomic DNA, equal to about 30,000 T cell genomes. Purified libraries were measured with a Qubit 3.0 fluorometer, size-checked on a Bioanalyzer 2100, and measured again with the KAPA Library Quantification kit. A separate single-read 150-cycle Illumina NextSeq 550 flow cell was used to sequence each immunoSEQ 96-well plate. Processing in the source paper ran as follows. Because the immunoSEQ output included only junctional sequences and no quality scores, the filtering could not be the same as the filtering used for full-length reads. To assign V/J genes and CDR3, sequences were annotated against IMGT germline references using PyIR, a Python wrapper for IgBLAST v1.9. Reads with weak V/J assignments (E-value above 1e-6), missing CDR3, stop codons, out-of-frame junctions, or ambiguous translated residues were removed. V3J clonotypes were defined as sequences sharing an identical inferred V gene, J gene, and CDR3 amino acid sequence. The percentage overlap between two repertoires was calculated by dividing the number of shared unique clonotypes by the size of the smaller repertoire. Repertoire richness was assessed with RTK rarefaction, the Chao1 estimator, and Recon v2.1 estimates of unobserved clonotypes. OLGA was used to compute generation probabilities for all TCRbeta clonotypes that the gDNA method yielded from a handful of donors. TCRdb mirrors the immuneACCESS table, restricted to in-frame sequences. Some clones are absent from its copies; in checked studies, under half trace to an unresolved V gene, and the reason for the others is unknown. V, J and clone size are those of that table, while D and trimming were read from the DNA. The sample table lists roughly 2.4 million clones, about 94% of them with a count of one. The ten most abundant clones make up 0.13% of the sample.

The donors were healthy, HIV-negative adults with no recently reported acute infections or vaccinations. Every donor was a Caucasian adult residing in Nashville, Tennessee, USA. CD4+ T cells were enriched through magnetic negative selection, after which naive cells were positively selected on CD45RA and the remaining negative fraction served as the memory subset. Blood was collected by leukapheresis, and PBMCs were isolated by Ficoll-Histopaque density gradient centrifugation and then cryopreserved in liquid nitrogen vapor phase. Purity and quantity of every magnetically sorted T cell population were checked by analytical flow cytometry. Each sorted fraction had its genomic DNA isolated and then quantified by UV absorbance on a Nanodrop 2000c. About this clone: What antigen it recognizes has not been identified. The sample holds no much larger clone one base away, and base qualities are not on file.

Its CDR3 holds 16 amino acids, cysteine through phenylalanine. CDR3 DNA is the only sequence kept; it has 48 bases, read in frame from the first base. According to the germline V gene, CDR1 reads KGHSH and CDR2 reads LQKENI. Relative to germline, V is missing 3 bases and J is missing 0 bases, with 3 bases of the junction outside any gene match. This chain is built from TRBV18 and TRBJ1-5; the junction holds 9 bases that match TRBD1. Sequences were obtained from naive CD4+ T cells sorted from blood. The cell subset or site label corresponds to: CD45RA+ positively selected. The TCR was taken from a man aged 18 to 29 in good health. The nucleotides are TGTGCCAGCTCACCCCAGACAGGGGGTAGCAATCAGCCCCAGCATTTT. This codes for CASSPQTGGSNQPQHF.